This T cell receptor (beta chain) was sequenced for a study of blood T cell repertoires in COVID-19. On the study more broadly: Collection of acute and convalescent COVID-19 samples took place in the United States, Italy and Spain. PBMCs, B-cell-depleted T cells, or T cells provided the cDNA or gDNA that made up the material.

As handled by the study authors: Estimation of nucleated cell counts relied on the amplification of reference gene primers. Data came from immunoSEQ multiplex PCR; TCRdb stores just in-frame clones and leaves some out. V and J calls and clone size are as listed in that table; D and trimming were resolved from the DNA. The sample shows nearly 110,000 clones, approximately 84% of them seen only once. CDR1 is MGHRA and CDR2 is YSYEKL in the germline V gene. The length of the CDR3 is 15 residues. V lost 3 bases to trimming and J lost 7 bases; unmatched junction nucleotides: 5. What was sequenced was peripheral blood. V usage is TRBV4-1 and J usage is TRBJ2-2; TRBD1 matches 10 bases. The TCR was taken from a human donor in a cohort sampled during active COVID-19. This CDR3 is CASSQRTGGHGELFF. The CDR3 DNA reads TGCGCCAGCAGCCAGCGGACAGGGGGTCACGGGGAGCTGTTTTTT.